The clone carrying this TCR beta chain has only a few counts. What it binds is not known. Looked up from germline, CDR1 is SGHKS and CDR2 is YYEKEE (reference sequence). The CDR3 totals 14 residues. Trimming shortened V by 3 bases and J by 2 bases, and 9 bases separated the two germline ends. Cells were stimulated nonspecifically with anti-CD3/anti-CD28 magnetic beads. CD4+ T cells upregulating both CD40 ligand and CD69 were sorted as responding cells. CD8-depleted PBMCs were stimulated 18 hours with anti-CD28/CD49d costimulation, CD40-blocking antibody and enfuvirtide. The sample is drawn from a study of persistence of HIV-infected CD4 T cells. This was the immunoSEQ version 4 assay in survey mode. The assay was immunoSEQ multiplex PCR, and TCRdb's table has in-frame clones only and misses some. This repertoire shows tens of thousands of clones, approximately 90% found once; its top ten account for approximately 1.8%.

This sample comprised CD4+ T cells sorted from PBMCs after approximately 19-hour stimulation, obtained from a patient who received antiretroviral therapy. This receptor was obtained from an adult man with HIV who was CMV-seropositive. This chain joins TRBV5-5 and TRBJ1-5; a weak D match, TRBD1 (5 bases). The CDR3 DNA reads TGTGCCAGCAGCTGGGGGTGGGGCAATCAGCCCCAGCATTTT. Its protein is CASSWGWGNQPQHF.